The rows below give T cell receptor beta chains drawn from one sample of a study of shared clonotypes between healthy human individuals. Sequenced by immunoSEQ multiplex PCR; TCRdb stores in-frame clones only, minus some. Here the sample spans approximately 650,000 clones, roughly 96% being singletons. Sample: naive CD8+ T cells sorted from blood. The origin of the receptors is a woman in her 30s in good health. Both conserved end residues are part of each CDR3. Only part of the rows carry a size: once, few, many, or a class if the clone is expanded.

>TRBJ1-3|TRBV2|NA
CASKEIGTSGNTIYF
>TRBJ2-5|TRBV4-1|NA
CASSHSIPPMTSEETQYF
>TRBJ1-2|TRBV28|NA
CASTRTAYYGYTF
>TRBJ1-5|TRBV19|once
CASSRDRDEQPQHF
>TRBJ2-2|TRBV7-8|NA
CASSPNGVLAGGKTAGELFF
>TRBJ2-4|TRBV5-1|NA
CASSLGQGVAKNIQYF
>TRBJ1-4|TRBV7-2|NA
CASSTRDQAEEKLFF
>TRBJ1-2|TRBV10-3|NA
CAISPRGEDGYTF
>TRBJ2-7|TRBV5-1|NA
CASSLERVGMVYEQYF
>TRBJ2-2|TRBV27|NA
CASSPTSGSFPGELFF
>TRBJ2-2|TRBV9|once
CASSLNTGELFF
>TRBJ2-7|TRBV5-1|NA
CASSLGPRAYEQYF
>TRBJ1-5|TRBV27|NA
CASRLTRYSNQPQHF
>TRBJ2-7|TRBV5-1|NA
CASSSGRASEQYF
>TRBJ1-2|TRBV5-4|NA
CASSFPGENGYTF
>TRBJ2-3|TRBV28|NA
CASARDSSTDTQYF
>TRBJ1-2|TRBV19|NA
CASSIARTANYGYTF
>TRBJ1-1|TRBV27|NA
CASSYGVNTEAFF
>TRBJ2-1|TRBV2|NA
CASNRGLAGDRGNEQFF
>TRBJ2-1|TRBV4-1|NA
CASSQDIVNEQFF
>TRBJ2-3|TRBV5-6|NA
CASSFMANADTQYF
>TRBJ2-1|TRBV4-1|NA
CASRTSAVPYNEQFF
>TRBJ2-7|TRBV7-9|once
CASSFMDRGEQYF
>TRBJ1-5|TRBV7-6|NA
CASSPADGAMAQHF
>TRBJ2-2|TRBV9|NA
CASSVEAGSGGELFF
>TRBJ2-7|TRBV27|NA
CASSPSAGTVSYEQYF
>TRBJ2-5|TRBV29-1|NA
CSVGLRDRNGVETQYF
>TRBJ1-5|TRBV28|NA
CASRIRQGKQPQHF
>TRBJ2-4|TRBV28|once
CASSLDVASGTIAKNIQYF
>TRBJ2-7|TRBV4-1|NA
CASRTLAGEPTRQYF
>TRBJ1-1|TRBV28|NA
CASSLSGGGAEAFF
>TRBJ1-1|TRBV2|NA
CASKWTDGTEAFF
>TRBJ1-4|TRBV4-1|NA
CASSQGLGKSNEKLFF
>TRBJ1-1|TRBV5-1|NA
CASSINRVEAFF